This TCR beta chain was obtained from a study of post-analysis software for immune sequencing data. Study-wide points: Among 4 or 5 TRBV segments more frequent in patients than controls were TRBV5-6, TRBV5-1 and TRBV20-1. Co-batched samples clustered tightly together by F measure. Controls had significantly higher normalized Chao1 diversity than multiple sclerosis patients.

With 7 bases clipped from V and 6 bases from J, the junction kept 4 bases outside the gene matches. CDR1 is SQVTM and CDR2 is ANQGSEA in the germline V gene. This CDR3 has 11 amino acids. cDNA libraries for TCR beta contained unique molecular identifiers. MiXCR, run by TCRdb on the PCR reads, gives a single entry per CDR3 protein. The sample holds a few hundred thousand distinct CDR3 sequences, roughly 34% seen once. This clonotype was seen many times. Its specificity is unknown. Material for sequencing was blood. The rearrangement uses TRBV29-1 and TRBJ2-7, with TRBD1 identical over 9 bases. This clonotype was sampled from a girl under 18 with multiple sclerosis. CDR3 sequence reads: CSARTGAEQYF. Written as DNA, the CDR3 is TGCAGCGCTCGGACAGGGGCCGAGCAGTACTTC.